The 28 T cell receptor beta chains presented below share a single source sample, sequenced in a study of identical twins. One entry per CDR3 protein results from TCRdb running MiXCR on the 5' RACE reads. The sample holds about 500,000 distinct CDR3 sequences, more than 13% seen once. The same sample was also used in a study of yellow fever vaccine responses in identical twins.

Sequencing used CD4+ T cells sorted from blood. All receptors come from a woman aged 18 to 35 in good health.

The chain is built from TRBV11-2 and TRBJ2-5, with TRBD2 matching 14 bases. The trim removed 1 base at V and 0 bases at J, leaving 1 base unmatched. This CDR3 spans 17 amino acids. Germline assignment: CDR1 SGHAT and CDR2 FQNNGV. The CDR3 DNA reads as TGTGCCAGCAGCTTAGGACTAGCGGGAGGGTACCAAGAGACCCAGTACTTC. Translation: CASSLGLAGGYQETQYF.

This chain connects TRBV6-2 or TRBV6-3 to TRBJ2-1, with 8 bases matching TRBD2. The CDR3 totals 15 residues. CDR1 and CDR2 (germline): MNHEY, SVGEGT. The junction had 8 bases not matched to a gene; V was cut back by 6 bases and J by 4 bases. The chain's CDR3 is CASRRPGTRYNEQFF. For the CDR3, the DNA is TGTGCCAGCAGGCGTCCCGGGACTAGGTACAATGAGCAGTTCTTC.

This clonotype was detected a few times. The J gene is TRBJ1-1, the V gene TRBV20-1; perhaps TRBD1 as D (5 bases). CDR1 and CDR2 (germline): DFQATT, SNEGSKA (reference sequence). V lost 5 bases and J lost 9, with 16 bases in between. The CDR3 contains 12 residues. CDR3 sequence reads: CSAEGTPGQAFF. For the CDR3, the DNA is TGCAGTGCTGAAGGGACCCCGGGACAAGCTTTCTTT.

This clonotype was seen a few times. The V gene is TRBV2, the J gene TRBJ2-6; D call uncertain. The germline V gene has CDR1 SNHLY and CDR2 FYNNEI. CDR3 length: 17 amino acids. The V end was cut by 4 bases, the J end by 0 bases, with 13 bases between. The CDR3 here is CASSVRPALSGANVLTF. The CDR3, as DNA: TGTGCCAGCAGTGTAAGGCCGGCCCTCTCTGGGGCCAACGTCCTGACTTTC.

This clonotype was detected a few times. The chain carries TRBV12-3 or TRBV12-4 and TRBJ2-7; 7 bases fit TRBD2. CDR3 length equals 15 residues. Trimming cost V 2 bases and J 0 bases; bases outside gene matches: 4. As DNA, the CDR3 is TGTGCCAGCAGTTTACCCACTAGCGCCTCCTACGAGCAGTACTTC. Amino acid sequence: CASSLPTSASYEQYF.

In this sample, this clonotype turned up a few times. The chain uses TRBV28 and TRBJ2-5; no clear D gene. Germline values: CDR1 MDHEN, CDR2 SYDVKM. CDR3 length equals 15 residues. V lost 1 base and J lost 1, with 10 bases in between. CDR3 nucleotide sequence: TGTGCCAGCAGTTTATTCGCAGACGCCCAAGAGACCCAGTACTTC. Translated, it gives CASSLFADAQETQYF.

Only a few counts were recorded for this clonotype. The chain has TRBV12-3 or TRBV12-4 and TRBJ1-3; D gene ambiguous. The CDR3 sequence is 14 residues long. Deletions cut 6 bases from V and 4 bases from J, with 13 bases between. CDR3 coding DNA: TGTGCCAGCAGCCTGTCCAGAGAGGGAAACACCATATATTTT. Encoded protein: CASSLSREGNTIYF.

The J gene is TRBJ2-7, the V gene TRBV7-9; TRBD1 aligns across 9 bases. Germline V CDR1 and CDR2: SEHNR, FQNEAQ (reference sequence). CDR3 size: 15 residues. Unmatched junction bases numbered 8, after V lost 7 bases and J lost 1 base. The CDR3 coding sequence is TGTGCCAGCACCTTGGACAGGGGAAATTCCTACGAGCAGTACTTC. Its translation: CASTLDRGNSYEQYF.

In this sample, this clonotype turned up a few times. The chain recombines TRBV19 with TRBJ2-2; no reliable D call. Germline loops: CDR1 LNHDA, CDR2 SQIVND (reference sequence). This CDR3 is built from 15 residues. V shed 1 base and J shed 1 base, with 7 bases lying between them. CDR3 loop: CASSIVSGNTGELFF. Written as DNA, the CDR3 is TGTGCCAGTAGTATAGTATCGGGGAACACCGGGGAGCTGTTTTTT.

This clonotype was seen more than once but under ten times. The V and J genes are TRBV3-1 and TRBJ1-1; no firm D call. Trimming stripped 6 bases from V and 4 bases from J, with 18 bases between. The CDR3 loop spans 15 amino acids. Germline V lookup: CDR1 LGHDT, CDR2 YNNKEL (reference sequence). CDR3 nucleotides: TGTGCCAGCAGTTTAAGGGCCCCTGGAGCCACTGAAGCTTTCTTT. This translates into CASSLRAPGATEAFF.

The chain joins TRBV2 to TRBJ2-3; D is unclear. The germline V gene has CDR1 SNHLY and CDR2 FYNNEI. The CDR3 runs 15 residues. Trimming took 4 bases from V and 0 from J, leaving 11 bases between them. The CDR3 sequence: CASSGVTRSTDTQYF. CDR3 nucleotide sequence: TGTGCCAGCAGTGGGGTGACTCGAAGCACAGATACGCAGTATTTT.

At least ten counts were recorded for this clonotype. The chain recombines TRBV11-2 with TRBJ2-1; unclear D gene. The CDR3 runs 11 residues. From germline, CDR1 is SGHAT and CDR2 FQNNGV. V lost 2 bases and J 9 bases, leaving 5 bases between the germline ends. CDR3 in DNA: TGTGCCAGCAGCTTAAAGGTTGAGCAGTTCTTC. Its protein is CASSLKVEQFF.

The J gene is TRBJ2-3, the V gene TRBV4-1; D ambiguous. The CDR3 runs to 14 residues. V was clipped by 3 bases and J by 4 bases, with 11 bases between them. Germline V CDR1 and CDR2: MGHRA, YSYEKL. The CDR3 is CASSHPGGSDTQYF. Here the CDR3 DNA reads TGCGCCAGCAGCCACCCGGGCGGATCAGATACGCAGTATTTT.

This clonotype was detected a few times. V gene TRBV2 combines with J gene TRBJ1-4; D remains unclear. The CDR3 has 11 amino acids. Germline V lookup: CDR1 SNHLY, CDR2 FYNNEI. V was shortened by 6 bases and J by 7 bases, with 6 bases between the two germline ends. Here the CDR3 DNA reads TGTGCCAGCAGCCCACTTGAAAAACTGTTTTTT. This encodes CASSPLEKLFF.

The chain combines TRBV5-1 with TRBJ2-3; D remains unclear. Germline CDR1 and CDR2: SGHRS and YFSETQ. Trimming left V 1 base short and J 4 bases short, with 4 bases between. The CDR3 sequence is 12 residues long. The CDR3: CASSLNADTQYF. The CDR3 DNA reads TGCGCCAGCAGCTTGAATGCAGATACGCAGTATTTT.

The rearrangement links TRBV29-1 to TRBJ2-7; D perhaps matches TRBD1 (5 bases). V lost 5 bases, J lost 5 bases, and 7 bases lay in between. The germline gives CDR1 SQVTM, CDR2 ANQGSEA. The CDR3 has 10 residues. CDR3 bases: TGCAGCGTTATACAGGACGAGCAGTACTTC. As protein: CSVIQDEQYF.

This clonotype was recorded at least ten times. The genes are TRBV7-2 and TRBJ2-3, with D maybe TRBD1 (6 bases). The germline gives CDR1 SGHTA, CDR2 FQGNSA. V lost 6 bases, J lost 6 bases, and 10 bases lay in between. CDR3 length: 12 amino acids. This CDR3 reads CASSQRGDTQYF. The CDR3 DNA is TGTGCCAGCAGTCAAAGGGGGGATACGCAGTATTTT. The variable domain in full, completed from reference TRBV7-2 and TRBJ2-3, reads GAGVSQSPSNKVTEKGKDVELRCDPISGHTALYWYRQSLGQGLEFLIYFQGNSAPDKSGLPSDRFSAERTGGSVSTLTIQRTQQEDSAVYLCASSQRGDTQYFGPGTRLTVL.

This clonotype was found a few times. This chain uses TRBV7-2 with TRBJ1-1; TRBD1 matches 9 bases. The V and J ends lost 3 bases and 5 bases, in that order; junction bases with no gene match: 4. The CDR3 is 14 residues long. Germline V gives CDR1 SGHTA, CDR2 FQGNSA. For the CDR3, the DNA is TGTGCCAGCAGCTTCGGGACAGGGAAGACTGAAGCTTTCTTT. It specifies CASSFGTGKTEAFF.

This clonotype was detected only a few times. The chain carries TRBV28 and TRBJ1-3, with D possibly matching TRBD1 (6 bases). Germline V gene data show CDR1 as MDHEN and CDR2 as SYDVKM. CDR3 length: 16 amino acids. Trimming removed 5 bases at V and 0 bases at J, with 14 bases between. CDR3 protein: CASSDGTLVSGNTIYF. CDR3 nucleotide sequence: TGTGCCAGCAGTGACGGGACACTGGTCTCTGGAAACACCATATATTTT. Using reference TRBV28 and TRBJ1-3 for the parts outside the CDR3, the full variable domain is DVKVTQSSRYLVKRTGEKVFLECVQDMDHENMFWYRQDPGLGLRLIYFSYDVKMKEKGDIPEGYSVSREKKERFSLILESASTNQTSMYLCASSDGTLVSGNTIYFGEGSWLTVV.

This clonotype was detected ten times or more. The chain is built from TRBV6-5 and TRBJ1-5; 8 positions match TRBD1. The V gene's germline CDR1 is MNHEY and CDR2 SVGAGI. Trimming took 4 bases from V and 6 from J; bases not matched to a gene: 5. The CDR3 loop spans 14 amino acids. This chain's CDR3 is CASSSQGVGQPQHF. CDR3 sequence (DNA): TGTGCCAGCAGTTCACAGGGGGTTGGTCAGCCCCAGCATTTT.

The rearrangement links TRBV5-1 to TRBJ2-7; TRBD1 agrees at 8 bases. This CDR3 region has 14 residues. The ends lost 1 base at V and 6 bases at J; junction bases unmatched: 6. Germline values: CDR1 SGHRS, CDR2 YFSETQ. The CDR3 loop is CASSLWQGAGEQYF. Here the CDR3 DNA reads TGCGCCAGCAGCTTGTGGCAGGGGGCGGGCGAGCAGTACTTC.

The genes are TRBV20-1 and TRBJ2-7; D might be TRBD1 (6 bases). The V end was cut by 6 bases, the J end by 3 bases, with 12 bases between. There are 12 residues in the CDR3. Per the germline V gene, CDR1 is DFQATT and CDR2 is SNEGSKA (reference sequence). Written as DNA, the CDR3 is TGCAGTGCGTTTCACAGGGTCTACGAGCAGTACTTC. Its protein is CSAFHRVYEQYF.

This chain connects TRBV30 to TRBJ2-1; D may be TRBD2 (5 bases). V was trimmed by 4 bases and J by 7 bases, leaving 11 bases between them. The CDR3 length is 12 residues. Germline lookup yields CDR1 GTSNPN and CDR2 SVGIG (reference sequence). In DNA form, the CDR3 reads TGTGCCTGGACGGCTAGCCGAAATGAGCAGTTCTTC. It codes for CAWTASRNEQFF.

This sequence joins TRBV5-4 and TRBJ2-2, with TRBD2 matching over 10 bases. Germline assignment: CDR1 SGHNT and CDR2 YYREEE (reference sequence). The CDR3 totals 20 residues. V lost 3 bases and J lost 1; bases outside the gene matches: 15. The CDR3 region has the DNA TGTGCCAGCAGCTCCAGGCTGTGGGCTAGCGGGGGCCAGAACACCGGGGAGCTGTTTTTT. Amino acids: CASSSRLWASGGQNTGELFF.

The chain recombines TRBV5-1 with TRBJ1-3; no definite D call. The CDR3 is 15 amino acids. Germline CDR1 SGHRS, CDR2 YFSETQ. The germline V and J ends were trimmed by 0 bases and 7 bases, with 14 bases remaining between them. CDR3 sequence: CASSLEVGSGNTIYF. CDR3 DNA: TGCGCCAGCAGCTTGGAGGTCGGTTCCGGCAACACCATATATTTT.

This chain links TRBV4-2 with TRBJ2-7, with 7 bases lining up with TRBD2. The CDR3 sequence is 16 residues long. Trimming took 4 bases from V and 2 from J; bases not matched to a gene: 11. The germline V gene has CDR1 LGHNA and CDR2 YNFKEQ. The CDR3 nucleotides read TGTGCCAGCAGCCGTTGGGTCGGGGGGACCCCCTACGAGCAGTACTTC. Amino acid sequence: CASSRWVGGTPYEQYF.

This clonotype turned up a few times. The chain is built from TRBV5-1 and TRBJ2-1; 7 bases map to TRBD2. The CDR3 runs to 16 residues. CDR1 and CDR2 (germline): SGHRS, YFSETQ. The junction had 15 bases not matched to a gene; V was cut back by 2 bases and J by 10 bases. CDR3 region: CASSLQTSFERGEQFF. As DNA, the CDR3 is TGCGCCAGCAGCTTACAAACTAGTTTCGAGCGGGGAGAGCAGTTCTTC.

This clonotype was seen ten or more times. CDR3 nucleotides: TGCGCCAGCAGCCCGGCCGCTAATGAAAAACTGTTTTTT. It translates to CASSPAANEKLFF. The rearrangement joins TRBV5-1 to TRBJ1-4; D uncertain. Trimming took 4 bases from V and 3 from J, leaving 7 bases between them. CDR3 length: 13 amino acids. Germline V CDR1 and CDR2: SGHRS, YFSETQ.